This T cell receptor delta chain is drawn from a study of human gamma delta and Vdelta1 T cells. TCRdb reanalysed the PCR reads with CATT. The sample has 3,500 to 4,500 delta-chain clones; about 24% are singletons. CDR3 length: 17 residues. Trimming cost V 7 bases and J 0 bases; bases outside gene matches: 12. Germline assignment: CDR1 TSWWSYY and CDR2 QGS. This chain links TRDV1 with TRDJ1; 9 bases align to TRDD3. The TCR was taken from a human donor in good health. Material: naive CD27+ Vdelta1 gamma-delta T cells from blood. DNA of the CDR3: TGTGCTCTTGCAACGGGGGACTGGGGGAGGTACACCGATAAACTCATCTTT. It specifies CALATGDWGRYTDKLIF.